Listed below are T cell receptor beta chains from one sample, sequenced in a study of blood T cells in healthy people across ages. TCRdb reprocessed the 5' RACE reads via MiXCR and lists one record per CDR3 protein. The repertoire holds roughly 800,000 distinct CDR3 sequences, with around half as singletons. Material for sequencing was blood. These receptors all come from a man at least 80 years old in good health. Each CDR3 is given without its conserved first and last residue. Fields, in order: V gene, CDR3 protein.

v_gene: TRBV7-2; CDR3aa: ASSRDRISGYT
v_gene: TRBV5-6; CDR3aa: AGNPGVGTDTQY
v_gene: TRBV20-1; CDR3aa: SARVGYGYT
v_gene: TRBV7-8; CDR3aa: ASSARTSGGYNEQF
v_gene: TRBV24-1; CDR3aa: ATSYRDSNQPQH
v_gene: TRBV6-5; CDR3aa: ASSYKGVQY
v_gene: TRBV5-1; CDR3aa: ASSIPGQGANTEAF
v_gene: TRBV20-1; CDR3aa: SADQQAAGGYT
v_gene: TRBV5-1; CDR3aa: ASSAGGGSSYNEQF
v_gene: TRBV27; CDR3aa: ASSLNRVSPRAF
v_gene: TRBV7-8; CDR3aa: ASSLVSRLAGDTQY
v_gene: TRBV6-1; CDR3aa: ATRSGANVLT
v_gene: TRBV18; CDR3aa: ASRPGQTQETQY
v_gene: TRBV7-7; CDR3aa: ASSRGSGSRETQY
v_gene: TRBV7-8; CDR3aa: ASSLRPAGGTSSGANVLT
v_gene: TRBV18; CDR3aa: ASSPGDSTYEQY
v_gene: TRBV4-1; CDR3aa: ASSQGGLEGHRYAY
v_gene: TRBV25-1; CDR3aa: ASSPGKREPTDTQY
v_gene: TRBV2; CDR3aa: ASSDSYTDTQY
v_gene: TRBV27; CDR3aa: ASSLNGWGDTQY
v_gene: TRBV5-1; CDR3aa: ASSLGVGLAKNIQY
v_gene: TRBV20-1; CDR3aa: SAPQVTHGNNSPLH
v_gene: TRBV4-1; CDR3aa: AGSQILASGREQF
v_gene: TRBV5-1; CDR3aa: ASSPGQGTNTEAF
v_gene: TRBV18; CDR3aa: ASSPGELVGYT
v_gene: TRBV20-1; CDR3aa: SASQPETEAF
v_gene: TRBV6-1; CDR3aa: ASSESGTLIPDTQY
v_gene: TRBV20-1; CDR3aa: SATRDRGQEQY
v_gene: TRBV12-3/TRBV12-4; CDR3aa: ASMRAGELF
v_gene: TRBV5-5; CDR3aa: ASSLGTGNLQETQY
v_gene: TRBV12-3/TRBV12-4; CDR3aa: ASTGGQALSGANVLT
v_gene: TRBV20-1; CDR3aa: SARSLRLAGPYNEQF
v_gene: TRBV12-3/TRBV12-4; CDR3aa: ASQTGRDQPQH
v_gene: TRBV6-1; CDR3aa: ASSEGGWPQH
v_gene: TRBV12-3/TRBV12-4; CDR3aa: ASSLATGFQETQY
v_gene: TRBV10-2; CDR3aa: ASSDKGVSGANVLT
v_gene: TRBV5-1; CDR3aa: ASHSRPLGQETQY
v_gene: TRBV7-3; CDR3aa: ASSPGRGESYGYT
v_gene: TRBV20-1; CDR3aa: SAFSGLAEPSSYNEQF
v_gene: TRBV6-2/TRBV6-3; CDR3aa: ASSPPGQGAAF
v_gene: TRBV10-3; CDR3aa: AISESRREGSSEQF
v_gene: TRBV5-1; CDR3aa: ASSLGHDLDEQF
v_gene: TRBV20-1; CDR3aa: SARPTFRGSYNEQF
v_gene: TRBV14; CDR3aa: AGSRLAGALIYEQY
v_gene: TRBV7-3; CDR3aa: ASSLGVPTDTQY
v_gene: TRBV6-6; CDR3aa: ASWGGPLNNEQY